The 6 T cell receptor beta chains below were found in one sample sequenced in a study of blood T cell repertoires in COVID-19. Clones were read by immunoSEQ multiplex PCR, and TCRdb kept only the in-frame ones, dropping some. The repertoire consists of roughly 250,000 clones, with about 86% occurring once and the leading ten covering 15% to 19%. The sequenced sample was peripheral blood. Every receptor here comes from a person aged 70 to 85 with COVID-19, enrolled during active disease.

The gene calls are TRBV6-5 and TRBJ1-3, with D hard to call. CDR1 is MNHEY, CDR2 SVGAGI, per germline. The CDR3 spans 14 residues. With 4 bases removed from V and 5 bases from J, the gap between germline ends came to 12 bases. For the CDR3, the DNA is TGTGCCAGCAGTTCGTGGCAGAACCGAAACACCATATATTTT. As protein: CASSSWQNRNTIYF.

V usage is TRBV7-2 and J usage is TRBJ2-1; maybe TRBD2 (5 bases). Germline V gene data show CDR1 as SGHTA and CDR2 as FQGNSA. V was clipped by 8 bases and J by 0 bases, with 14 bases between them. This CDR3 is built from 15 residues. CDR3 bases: TGTGCCAGCTGGGAGTCCATGAGCTCCTACAATGAGCAGTTCTTC. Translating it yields CASWESMSSYNEQFF.

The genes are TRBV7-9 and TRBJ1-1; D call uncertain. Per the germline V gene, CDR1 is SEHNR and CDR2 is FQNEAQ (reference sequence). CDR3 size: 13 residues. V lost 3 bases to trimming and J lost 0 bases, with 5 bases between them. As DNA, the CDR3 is TGTGCCAGCAGCTTGACTCTGAACACTGAAGCTTTCTTT. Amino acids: CASSLTLNTEAFF.

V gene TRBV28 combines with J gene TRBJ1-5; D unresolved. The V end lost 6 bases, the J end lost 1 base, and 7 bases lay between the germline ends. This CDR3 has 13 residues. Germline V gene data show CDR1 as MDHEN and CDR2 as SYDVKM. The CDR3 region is CASSPLSNQPQHF. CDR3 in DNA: TGTGCCAGCAGCCCCCTCAGCAATCAGCCCCAGCATTTT.

The DNA of the CDR3 is TGTGCCAGCTCACCGACAATCTTGAGTAGAGAAACCCTAACCTCTGGAAACACCATATATTTT. It translates to CASSPTILSRETLTSGNTIYF. The chain uses TRBV18 and TRBJ1-3; D not certain. The germline gives CDR1 KGHSH, CDR2 LQKENI. V lost 3 bases, J lost 0 bases, and 27 bases lay in between. The CDR3 length is 21 residues.

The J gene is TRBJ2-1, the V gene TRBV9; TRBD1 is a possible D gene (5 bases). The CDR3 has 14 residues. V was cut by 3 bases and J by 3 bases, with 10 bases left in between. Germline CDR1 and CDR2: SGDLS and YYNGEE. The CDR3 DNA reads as TGTGCCAGCAGCGCGTCAGGGTTCTACAATGAGCAGTTCTTC. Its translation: CASSASGFYNEQFF.